These T cell receptor beta chains were read from a single sample in a study of radiation and T cells in renal cell carcinoma. Produced via immunoSEQ multiplex PCR; TCRdb's table is partial and in-frame only. Counted here are approximately 150,000 clones, about 87% occurring once; the ten biggest clones make up over 3.5%. Sample: blood, taken from a patient whose treatment included radiotherapy and nephrectomy. These receptors originate from a woman aged 65 to 85 with renal cell carcinoma. Both conserved end residues are part of each CDR3. A D gene is named only where the DNA matches it firmly. Where a row states a size, it is once, few, many or the class of an expanded clone; other rows omit it.

v_gene: TRBV7-9; d_gene: NA; j_gene: TRBJ1-5; abundance: few; CDR3aa: CASSLAGSNQPQHF; CDR3nt: TGTGCCAGCAGCTTAGCCGGCAGCAATCAGCCCCAGCATTTT
v_gene: TRBV7-2; d_gene: TRBD1; j_gene: TRBJ1-2; abundance: NA; CDR3aa: CASSFPQGGYGYTF; CDR3nt: TGTGCCAGCAGCTTCCCCCAGGGGGGCTATGGCTACACCTTC
v_gene: TRBV19; d_gene: NA; j_gene: TRBJ2-5; abundance: NA; CDR3aa: CASSPWRPGETQYF; CDR3nt: TGTGCCAGTAGCCCATGGAGGCCGGGGGAGACCCAGTACTTC
v_gene: TRBV28; d_gene: NA; j_gene: TRBJ1-2; abundance: NA; CDR3aa: CASTSLAGTHLIYGYTF; CDR3nt: TGTGCCAGCACTTCCTTGGCCGGGACACACCTTATCTATGGCTACACCTTC
v_gene: TRBV6-1; d_gene: NA; j_gene: TRBJ1-2; abundance: NA; CDR3aa: CASSEDRTSDGYTF; CDR3nt: TGTGCCAGCAGTGAAGACAGGACCAGCGATGGCTACACCTTC
v_gene: TRBV18; d_gene: NA; j_gene: TRBJ1-5; abundance: NA; CDR3aa: CASSPADQPQHF; CDR3nt: TGTGCCAGCTCACCAGCAGATCAGCCCCAGCATTTT
v_gene: TRBV30; d_gene: TRBD1; j_gene: TRBJ1-2; abundance: NA; CDR3aa: CAWSVGGQGTYGYTF; CDR3nt: TGTGCCTGGAGTGTGGGGGGACAGGGGACCTATGGCTACACCTTC
v_gene: TRBV6-5; d_gene: TRBD1; j_gene: TRBJ2-1; abundance: NA; CDR3aa: CASSSTGGSYNEQFF; CDR3nt: TGTGCCAGCAGTTCGACAGGGGGCTCCTACAATGAGCAGTTCTTC
v_gene: TRBV4-1; d_gene: TRBD2; j_gene: TRBJ2-1; abundance: NA; CDR3aa: CASSQDPRLAGGYNEQFF; CDR3nt: TGCGCCAGCAGCCAAGACCCCAGACTAGCGGGGGGGTACAATGAGCAGTTCTTC
v_gene: TRBV20-1; d_gene: NA; j_gene: TRBJ1-2; abundance: NA; CDR3aa: CSASRTDGYTF; CDR3nt: TGCAGTGCTAGCCGGACGGATGGCTACACCTTC
v_gene: TRBV7-9; d_gene: NA; j_gene: TRBJ1-6; abundance: NA; CDR3aa: CASSRWNSPLHF; CDR3nt: TGTGCCAGCTCACGGTGGAATTCACCCCTCCACTTT
v_gene: TRBV14; d_gene: TRBD1; j_gene: TRBJ1-6; abundance: NA; CDR3aa: CASSQATGSRNSPLHF; CDR3nt: TGTGCCAGCAGCCAAGCGACAGGGTCTAGGAATTCACCCCTCCACTTT
v_gene: TRBV5-6; d_gene: NA; j_gene: TRBJ2-6; abundance: NA; CDR3aa: CASSSVGSYGAGANVLTF; CDR3nt: TGTGCCAGCAGCTCAGTCGGGTCCTATGGGGCTGGGGCCAACGTCCTGACTTTC
v_gene: TRBV4-3; d_gene: TRBD2; j_gene: TRBJ2-1; abundance: NA; CDR3aa: CASSQDWLAGGEQFF; CDR3nt: TGCGCCAGCAGCCAAGATTGGCTAGCGGGGGGTGAGCAGTTCTTC
v_gene: TRBV28; d_gene: TRBD1; j_gene: TRBJ1-5; abundance: NA; CDR3aa: CASRQGAQPQHF; CDR3nt: TGTGCCAGCAGACAGGGGGCTCAGCCCCAGCATTTT
v_gene: TRBV14; d_gene: TRBD2; j_gene: TRBJ2-2; abundance: once; CDR3aa: CASSQGRGVLANTGELFF; CDR3nt: TGTGCCAGCAGCCAAGGGCGGGGGGTCCTCGCGAACACCGGGGAGCTGTTTTTT
v_gene: TRBV6-1; d_gene: NA; j_gene: TRBJ1-2; abundance: NA; CDR3aa: CASSVGWGNYGYTF; CDR3nt: TGTGCCAGCAGCGTCGGTTGGGGTAACTATGGCTACACCTTC
v_gene: TRBV6-1; d_gene: NA; j_gene: TRBJ2-7; abundance: NA; CDR3aa: CASGNNRYEQYF; CDR3nt: TGTGCCAGCGGGAACAACCGCTACGAGCAGTACTTC
v_gene: TRBV4-2; d_gene: TRBD2; j_gene: TRBJ2-1; abundance: NA; CDR3aa: CASSRSSGGADNEQFF; CDR3nt: TGTGCCAGCAGCCGATCTAGCGGGGGGGCCGACAATGAGCAGTTCTTC
v_gene: TRBV13; d_gene: NA; j_gene: TRBJ1-1; abundance: NA; CDR3aa: CASRSLDSRDTEAFF; CDR3nt: TGTGCCAGCAGGTCACTCGACTCTAGGGACACTGAAGCTTTCTTT
v_gene: TRBV13; d_gene: NA; j_gene: TRBJ2-6; abundance: NA; CDR3aa: CASSLEQAGANVLTF; CDR3nt: TGTGCCAGCAGCTTAGAGCAGGCTGGGGCCAACGTCCTGACTTTC
v_gene: TRBV9; d_gene: TRBD1; j_gene: TRBJ1-4; abundance: once; CDR3aa: CASSVAPGGVSATNEKLFF; CDR3nt: TGTGCCAGCAGCGTAGCTCCAGGGGGAGTTTCGGCAACTAATGAAAAACTGTTTTTT
v_gene: TRBV10-3; d_gene: NA; j_gene: TRBJ2-5; abundance: NA; CDR3aa: CAIRPGPQETQYF; CDR3nt: TGTGCCATCAGACCGGGACCCCAAGAGACCCAGTACTTC
v_gene: TRBV20-1; d_gene: NA; j_gene: TRBJ2-7; abundance: NA; CDR3aa: CSAARDEQYF; CDR3nt: TGCAGTGCGGCCAGGGACGAGCAGTACTTC
v_gene: TRBV27; d_gene: TRBD1; j_gene: TRBJ1-1; abundance: NA; CDR3aa: CASSYRGPTEAFF; CDR3nt: TGTGCCAGCAGTTATAGGGGGCCCACTGAAGCTTTCTTT
v_gene: TRBV6-1; d_gene: NA; j_gene: TRBJ2-3; abundance: few; CDR3aa: CASKGGGSPDTQYF; CDR3nt: TGTGCCAGCAAGGGCGGTGGTAGCCCAGATACGCAGTATTTT
v_gene: TRBV2; d_gene: TRBD2; j_gene: TRBJ2-1; abundance: NA; CDR3aa: CASSDWAGGNNEQFF; CDR3nt: TGTGCCAGCAGTGACTGGGCGGGGGGGAACAATGAGCAGTTCTTC
v_gene: TRBV5-1; d_gene: TRBD2; j_gene: TRBJ2-3; abundance: NA; CDR3aa: CASSLGTSGVYTQYF; CDR3nt: TGCGCCAGCAGCTTGGGGACTAGCGGGGTCTATACGCAGTATTTT
v_gene: TRBV2; d_gene: TRBD1; j_gene: TRBJ1-3; abundance: NA; CDR3aa: CASSPRLTGGTGNTIYF; CDR3nt: TGTGCCAGCAGTCCCAGACTTACAGGGGGTACTGGAAACACCATATATTTT
v_gene: TRBV6-1; d_gene: NA; j_gene: TRBJ1-1; abundance: NA; CDR3aa: CASSEALGRRNTEAFF; CDR3nt: TGTGCCAGCAGTGAAGCGCTGGGGCGCCGGAACACTGAAGCTTTCTTT
v_gene: TRBV19; d_gene: NA; j_gene: TRBJ2-1; abundance: NA; CDR3aa: CASSIQGQYNEQFF; CDR3nt: TGTGCCAGTAGTATACAAGGGCAGTACAATGAGCAGTTCTTC
v_gene: TRBV5-1; d_gene: NA; j_gene: TRBJ1-6; abundance: NA; CDR3aa: CASSLEGRGDSPLHF; CDR3nt: TGCGCCAGCAGCTTGGAAGGCAGGGGCGACTCACCCCTCCACTTT
v_gene: TRBV7-6; d_gene: NA; j_gene: TRBJ2-5; abundance: NA; CDR3aa: CASSVAGQETQYF; CDR3nt: TGTGCCAGCAGCGTGGCAGGACAAGAGACCCAGTACTTC
v_gene: TRBV30; d_gene: NA; j_gene: TRBJ1-6; abundance: NA; CDR3aa: CAWRLTGRNSPLHF; CDR3nt: TGTGCCTGGAGATTGACGGGGAGAAATTCACCCCTCCACTTT